This note documents a single T cell receptor (beta chain) sequence. What it binds is not known. Produced via immunoSEQ multiplex PCR; TCRdb's table is partial and in-frame only. The table shows some 2,000,000 clones, with roughly 94% occurring only once. This specimen belongs to a study of shared clonotypes between healthy human individuals. The CDR3 sequence is 15 residues long. V lost 5 bases, J lost 8 bases, and 7 bases stayed unmatched. Per the germline V gene, CDR1 is SGHVS and CDR2 is FQNEAQ. Study-level results: Clonotype sharing among donors was thought likely to change with sequencing depth.

The V and J genes are TRBV7-8 and TRBJ2-1; 12 nucleotides match TRBD2. This receptor was obtained from a man aged 18-30 years in good health. The material sequenced was naive CD4+ T cells sorted from blood. Subset in this sample: CD45RA+ positively selected. Here the CDR3 DNA reads TGTGCCAGCAGCGTACGACTAGCGGGAGTATATGAGCAGTTCTTC. It encodes CASSVRLAGVYEQFF.